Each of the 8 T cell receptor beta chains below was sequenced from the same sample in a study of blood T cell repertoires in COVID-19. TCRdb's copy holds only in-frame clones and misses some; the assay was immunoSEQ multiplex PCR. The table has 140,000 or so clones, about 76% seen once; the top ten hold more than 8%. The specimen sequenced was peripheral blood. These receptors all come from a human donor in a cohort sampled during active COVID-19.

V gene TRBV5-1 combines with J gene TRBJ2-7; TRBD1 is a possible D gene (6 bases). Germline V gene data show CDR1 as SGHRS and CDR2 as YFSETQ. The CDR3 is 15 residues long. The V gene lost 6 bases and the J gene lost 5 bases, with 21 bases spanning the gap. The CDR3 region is CASTFNTGSADEQYF. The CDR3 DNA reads TGCGCCAGCACCTTTAATACAGGGTCCGCCGACGAGCAGTACTTC.

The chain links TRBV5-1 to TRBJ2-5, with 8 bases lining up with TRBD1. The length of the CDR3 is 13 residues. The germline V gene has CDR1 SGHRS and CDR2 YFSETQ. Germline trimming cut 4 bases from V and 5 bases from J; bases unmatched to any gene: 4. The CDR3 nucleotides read TGCGCCAGCAGCGTGGACAGGGAGGAGACCCAGTACTTC. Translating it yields CASSVDREETQYF.

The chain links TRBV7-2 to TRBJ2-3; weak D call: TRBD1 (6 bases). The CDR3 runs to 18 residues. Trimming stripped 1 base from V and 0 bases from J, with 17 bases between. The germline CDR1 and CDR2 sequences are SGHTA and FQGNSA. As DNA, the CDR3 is TGTGCCAGCAGCTTAGTCCGTACAAGGGGGAGTAGCACAGATACGCAGTATTTT. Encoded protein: CASSLVRTRGSSTDTQYF.

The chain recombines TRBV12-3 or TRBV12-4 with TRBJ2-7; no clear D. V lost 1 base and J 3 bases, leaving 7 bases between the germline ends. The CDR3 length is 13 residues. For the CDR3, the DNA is TGTGCCAGCAGTTTAGACAGTGGCTACGAGCAGTACTTC. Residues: CASSLDSGYEQYF.

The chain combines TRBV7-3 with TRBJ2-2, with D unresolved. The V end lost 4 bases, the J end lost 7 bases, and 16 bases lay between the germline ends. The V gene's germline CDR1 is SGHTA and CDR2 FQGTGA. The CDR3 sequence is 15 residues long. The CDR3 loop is CASSSPTQARGELFF. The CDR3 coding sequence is TGTGCCAGCAGCTCCCCTACGCAAGCCCGCGGGGAGCTGTTTTTT.

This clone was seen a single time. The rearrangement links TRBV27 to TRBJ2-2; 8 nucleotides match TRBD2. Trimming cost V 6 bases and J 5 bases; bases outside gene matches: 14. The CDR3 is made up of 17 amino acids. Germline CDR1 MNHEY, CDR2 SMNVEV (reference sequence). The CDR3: CASRGDPVGRATGELFF. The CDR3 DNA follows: TGTGCCAGCAGGGGGGATCCTGTCGGGAGGGCGACCGGGGAGCTGTTTTTT.

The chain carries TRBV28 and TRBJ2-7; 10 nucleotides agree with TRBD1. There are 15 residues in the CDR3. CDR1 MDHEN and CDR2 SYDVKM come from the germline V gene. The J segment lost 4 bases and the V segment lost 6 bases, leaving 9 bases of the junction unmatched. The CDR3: CASSQRQGASYEQYF. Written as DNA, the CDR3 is TGTGCCAGCAGCCAGAGACAGGGGGCCAGTTACGAGCAGTACTTC. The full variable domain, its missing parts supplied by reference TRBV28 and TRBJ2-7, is DVKVTQSSRYLVKRTGEKVFLECVQDMDHENMFWYRQDPGLGLRLIYFSYDVKMKEKGDIPEGYSVSREKKERFSLILESASTNQTSMYLCASSQRQGASYEQYFGPGTRLTVT.

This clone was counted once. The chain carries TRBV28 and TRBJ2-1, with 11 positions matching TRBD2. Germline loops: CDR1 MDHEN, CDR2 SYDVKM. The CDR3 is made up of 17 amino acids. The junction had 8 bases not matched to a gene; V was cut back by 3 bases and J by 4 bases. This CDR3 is CASSLGGASGRYNEQFF. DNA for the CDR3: TGTGCCAGCAGTTTGGGCGGGGCTAGCGGGAGGTACAATGAGCAGTTCTTC.